The clone carrying this T cell receptor beta chain was seen a few times. This CDR3 has 15 amino acids. Losses at the gene ends were 3 bases for V and 5 bases for J; bases not matched to a gene: 3. Germline CDR1 reads MGHRA; CDR2 reads YSYEKL. The repertoire was sequenced with immunoSEQ multiplex PCR; TCRdb's copy has only in-frame clones and lacks some. The table records approximately 50,000 clones, 93% of them present only once. The data were taken from a study of siplizumab effects on memory and regulatory T cells. The TCR was taken from a human donor in good health. Sequencing was done on a sample of CD8+ T cells sorted from blood. The chain is built from TRBV4-1 and TRBJ2-2; 10 bases align to TRBD2. Here the CDR3 reads CASSQTSGRTGELFF. CDR3 coding DNA: TGCGCCAGCAGCCAGACTAGCGGGCGAACCGGGGAGCTGTTTTTT.